Listed below are T cell receptor beta chains from one sample, sequenced in a study of STAT5B mutations in CD4+ large granular lymphocyte leukemia. Measured with immunoSEQ multiplex PCR; TCRdb has only the in-frame clones, and not every one. The top ten hold 0.25% to 0.4% of the sample, which has approximately 27,000 clones, 80% to 85% seen once. The sequenced material came from CD4+ T cells from blood buffy coats. The receptors derive from a human donor in good health. Both conserved end residues are part of each CDR3. A D gene is named only where the DNA matches it firmly. Size tells how often a clone was seen (once, few, many) or the class of an expanded clone, and some rows leave it out.

D gene,J gene,clone size,V gene,CDR3 DNA,CDR3 protein
-,TRBJ2-1,-,TRBV4-3,TGCGCCAGCAGCCAAGACCTGCCTTACGGTGAGCAGTTCTTC,CASSQDLPYGEQFF
TRBD1,TRBJ2-1,-,TRBV19,TGTGCCAGTAGTGCAGGTAAGGGGGCAACCAATGAGCAGTTCTTC,CASSAGKGATNEQFF
-,TRBJ1-2,-,TRBV10-3,TGTGCCATCAGTGAGTCTTCAGGCTACACCTTC,CAISESSGYTF
TRBD1,TRBJ2-3,-,TRBV29-1,TGCAGCGCGGAGGGGACAGGGGGAACAGATACGCAGTATTTT,CSAEGTGGTDTQYF
-,TRBJ2-7,-,TRBV2,TGTGCCAGCGGCCCCGGTGCCCTCCTTGAAGAGCAGTACTTC,CASGPGALLEEQYF
-,TRBJ2-7,-,TRBV5-1,TGCGCCAGCAGCGATGGGGGACCTCGGGGCTCCTACGAGCAGTACTTC,CASSDGGPRGSYEQYF
TRBD1,TRBJ1-2,-,TRBV5-4,TGTGCCAGCAGCTTGGATAGGGGGCTAAGGGGCTACACCTTC,CASSLDRGLRGYTF
-,TRBJ1-2,-,TRBV5-4,TGTGCCAGCAGCCGGCGGGAAGTGCCTTACTATGGCTACACCTTC,CASSRREVPYYGYTF
-,TRBJ1-5,-,TRBV2,TGTGCCAGCAACAGCAGGGGAGGTGGGTTCGGTCAGCCCCAGCATTTT,CASNSRGGGFGQPQHF
-,TRBJ1-1,once,TRBV6-1,TGTGCCAGCAGTGAATATGGCGGCACTGAAGCTTTCTTT,CASSEYGGTEAFF
-,TRBJ1-4,-,TRBV30,TGTGCCTGGAGGTTCTATAGGGCCGAAAAACTGTTTTTT,CAWRFYRAEKLFF
-,TRBJ1-1,-,TRBV5-5,TGTGCCAGCAGCTTGTGGCAGGGAAACACTGAAGCTTTCTTT,CASSLWQGNTEAFF
-,TRBJ2-1,-,TRBV7-2,TGTGCCAGCAGCCCCCGTTTAGGAAATGAGCAGTTCTTC,CASSPRLGNEQFF
-,TRBJ2-5,-,TRBV7-8,TGTGCCAGCAGCTTCGTTTCGGAGACCCAGTACTTC,CASSFVSETQYF
TRBD2,TRBJ2-3,-,TRBV19,TGTGCCAGTAGTATAGGGCGGGGGGTAGATACGCAGTATTTT,CASSIGRGVDTQYF
-,TRBJ1-5,few,TRBV2,TGTGCCAGCAAGATTAGCGGGGTTGGTCAGCCCCAGCATTTT,CASKISGVGQPQHF
-,TRBJ1-4,-,TRBV7-2,TGTGCCAGCAGCTTAGTGAGGGGAGACGAAAAACTGTTTTTT,CASSLVRGDEKLFF
-,TRBJ1-5,once,TRBV2,TGTGCCAGCACTATAGAGGGGTTTGGGCCCCAGCATTTT,CASTIEGFGPQHF
-,TRBJ2-1,-,TRBV18,TGTGCCAGCTCACTAGAGCTTGGAGGTGAGCAGTTCTTC,CASSLELGGEQFF
-,TRBJ2-5,-,TRBV5-4,TGTGCCAGCAGCTGGTCCCCAGGGGGGCAAGAGACCCAGTACTTC,CASSWSPGGQETQYF
TRBD1,TRBJ1-1,-,TRBV7-2,TGTGCCAGCAGCTTTTCCGGGACAGACGAAGCTTTCTTT,CASSFSGTDEAFF
TRBD2,TRBJ2-2,-,TRBV7-2,TGTGCCAGCAGCTTATTTGGGGGGGCGAACACCGGGGAGCTGTTTTTT,CASSLFGGANTGELFF
TRBD1,TRBJ2-5,-,TRBV5-6,TGTGCCAGCAGCTTGGTAGGGGGCGCGGGAGAGACCCAGTACTTC,CASSLVGGAGETQYF
TRBD1,TRBJ1-4,-,TRBV6-1,TGTGCCAGCAGTGGAGGACAGGGGGGATTTGAAAAACTGTTTTTT,CASSGGQGGFEKLFF
TRBD2,TRBJ2-3,-,TRBV7-8,TGTGCCAGCAGCTTCATGGGACTAGCGAGGGATACGCAGTATTTT,CASSFMGLARDTQYF
TRBD1,TRBJ1-1,few,TRBV6-5,TGTGCCAGCAGTTACCGACAGGGCACTGAAGCTTTCTTT,CASSYRQGTEAFF
-,TRBJ2-1,-,TRBV27,TGTGCCAGCAGTTTACGGACAGCCAATGAGCAGTTCTTC,CASSLRTANEQFF
TRBD1,TRBJ1-6,-,TRBV18,TGTGCCAGCTCACCGGGGACAGCGGATAATTCACCCCTCCACTTT,CASSPGTADNSPLHF
-,TRBJ1-5,-,TRBV11-2,TGTGCCAGCAGCTTAGAGCCCTTTAGCAATCAGCCCCAGCATTTT,CASSLEPFSNQPQHF